The 26 T cell receptor beta chains below were found in one sample sequenced in a study of blood T cell repertoires in COVID-19. Clones were sequenced by immunoSEQ multiplex PCR, and TCRdb holds only the in-frame ones, with some missing. The data hold approximately 150,000 clones, with approximately 84% observed a single time. Sequences were obtained from peripheral blood. The source of these receptors is a man aged 65-85 years with active or convalescent COVID-19.

The table lists this clone with a few counts. This sequence joins TRBV11-2 and TRBJ2-5; D may be TRBD1 (6 bases). The CDR3 spans 16 residues. Per germline, CDR1 SGHAT and CDR2 FQNNGV. V was shortened by 5 bases and J by 1 base, with 17 bases between the two germline ends. CDR3 bases: TGTGCCAGCAGCGTTACAGGGAGCAATGGCCAAGAGACCCAGTACTTC. Residues: CASSVTGSNGQETQYF.

This CDR3 reads CASSPQNQPQHF. DNA of the CDR3: TGTGCCAGCAGTCCACAGAATCAGCCCCAGCATTTT. The chain couples TRBV6-5 to TRBJ1-5; D gene uncertain. The CDR3 spans 12 residues. V shed 5 bases and J shed 4 bases, with 6 bases lying between them. In germline, CDR1 is MNHEY, CDR2 SVGAGI.

This clone was seen more than once but under ten times. The chain couples TRBV6-2 or TRBV6-3 to TRBJ2-1, with 13 bases aligning to TRBD2. V dropped 0 bases and J dropped 3; count of bases not matched to a gene: 11. The germline V gene encodes CDR1 MNHEY and CDR2 SVGEGT. CDR3 length: 20 residues. CDR3 coding DNA: TGTGCCAGCAGTTACTCGCCCGTCACTAGCGGGGGGGACTACTACAATGAGCAGTTCTTC. Residues: CASSYSPVTSGGDYYNEQFF.

About this clone itself: Other DNA sequences in this sample translate to the same CDR3. The rearrangement joins TRBV19 to TRBJ1-5; tentatively, D is TRBD1 (5 bases). Trimming cost V 3 bases and J 0 bases, with 6 bases left between them. The germline CDR1 and CDR2 sequences are LNHDA and SQIVND (reference sequence). The CDR3 runs to 14 residues. CDR3 in amino acids: CASSIRDSNQPQHF. The CDR3 DNA follows: TGTGCCAGTAGTATCAGGGATAGCAATCAGCCCCAGCATTTT.

The chain recombines TRBV9 with TRBJ2-7, with D maybe TRBD1 (6 bases). The CDR3 length is 15 residues. V lost 0 bases and J 6 bases, leaving 16 bases between the germline ends. Germline-derived CDR1 and CDR2 are SGDLS and YYNGEE. The CDR3 here is CASSVDQGMYSEQYF. The DNA of the CDR3 is TGTGCCAGCAGCGTAGACCAGGGGATGTATAGCGAGCAGTACTTC.

J is TRBJ1-6 and V is TRBV27; the D gene is possibly TRBD1 (5 bases). Germline V lookup: CDR1 MNHEY, CDR2 SMNVEV (reference sequence). The CDR3 has 16 amino acids. V was clipped by 5 bases and J by 4 bases, with 15 bases between them. The CDR3, as DNA: TGTGCCAGCAGTCCACCACCGGGGGATTATAATTCACCCCTCCACTTT. Its protein is CASSPPPGDYNSPLHF.

The chain is built from TRBV9 and TRBJ2-5, with 8 nucleotides matching TRBD1. The germline gives CDR1 SGDLS, CDR2 YYNGEE. CDR3 length: 14 residues. V shed 3 bases, J shed 5 bases, and the junction held 6 bases outside the gene matches. The chain's CDR3 is CASSAVTGGETQYF. As DNA, the CDR3 is TGTGCCAGCAGCGCTGTTACAGGGGGGGAGACCCAGTACTTC.

This chain links TRBV7-2 with TRBJ1-4; perhaps TRBD1 as D (6 bases). CDR3 length: 15 amino acids. V was pared by 0 bases and J by 8 bases, with 13 bases between. CDR1 is SGHTA, CDR2 FQGNSA, per germline. CDR3 nucleotide sequence: TGTGCCAGCAGCTTAGCGCCTGGGGGCGCGGAAAAACTGTTTTTT. It codes for CASSLAPGGAEKLFF.

This clone was recorded a few times. The CDR3 bases are TGTGCCAGAGACCGGAGGGGTGGCTACACCTTC. The encoded protein is CARDRRGGYTF. This rearrangement joins TRBV2 to TRBJ1-2, with D possibly TRBD1 on 5 matching bases. The V gene's germline CDR1 is SNHLY and CDR2 FYNNEI. The V and J ends lost 9 bases and 7 bases respectively, with 12 bases between them. This CDR3 region has 11 residues.

V gene TRBV7-9 combines with J gene TRBJ1-1; D perhaps matches TRBD1 (6 bases). Germline CDR1 reads SEHNR; CDR2 reads FQNEAQ (reference sequence). This CDR3 is built from 16 residues. The germline V and J ends were trimmed by 6 bases and 0 bases, with 17 bases remaining between them. CDR3 loop: CASRQPGHTVNTEAFF. DNA of the CDR3: TGTGCCAGCAGACAACCGGGACACACAGTGAACACTGAAGCTTTCTTT.

The chain uses TRBV7-9 and TRBJ1-1, with 9 bases matching TRBD1. Germline V CDR1 and CDR2: SEHNR, FQNEAQ (reference sequence). The CDR3 is 15 amino acids. The V gene end was trimmed by 1 base and the J gene end by 4 bases; junction bases not matched to a gene: 4. DNA of the CDR3: TGTGCCAGCAGCTTAGACAGGGGGCGCGCCACTGAAGCTTTCTTT. It is translated as CASSLDRGRATEAFF. Together with reference TRBV7-9 and TRBJ1-1, the CDR3 gives the full variable domain: DTGVSQNPRHKITKRGQNVTFRCDPISEHNRLYWYRQTLGQGPEFLTYFQNEAQLEKSRLLSDRFSAERPKGSFSTLEIQRTEQGDSAMYLCASSLDRGRATEAFFGQGTRLTVV.

The table lists this clone with a count of one. The genes are TRBV15 and TRBJ2-7; no firm D call. This CDR3 spans 14 amino acids. V lost 1 base and J 3 bases, leaving 10 bases between the germline ends. The germline CDR1 and CDR2 sequences are LNHNV and YYDKDF (reference sequence). The CDR3 DNA follows: TGTGCCACCAGCAGAGGTACGGGTGTCTACGAGCAGTACTTC. This codes for CATSRGTGVYEQYF.

This clone was observed a single time. J is TRBJ1-1 and V is TRBV6-5; no clear D. There are 14 residues in the CDR3. Germline V gene sequence: CDR1 MNHEY, CDR2 SVGAGI. V was cut by 7 bases and J by 5 bases, with 17 bases left in between. This chain's CDR3 is CASTPGVFRTEAFF. CDR3 bases: TGTGCCAGCACTCCCGGGGTCTTTAGGACTGAAGCTTTCTTT.

V usage is TRBV4-3 and J usage is TRBJ2-3, with 8 bases that match TRBD2. V was pared by 3 bases and J by 6 bases, with 14 bases of the junction left unmatched. CDR1 is LGHNA, CDR2 YSLEER, per germline. There are 17 residues in the CDR3. The CDR3 DNA reads as TGCGCCAGCAGCCAGGGTCTAGCGGGCCTTCGAAGTGATACGCAGTATTTT. Its protein product is CASSQGLAGLRSDTQYF.

The chain employs TRBV12-5 and TRBJ1-1; 7 bases line up with TRBD1. With 6 bases clipped from V and 8 bases from J, the junction kept 9 bases outside the gene matches. This CDR3 is 13 amino acids long. Per germline, CDR1 LGHNT and CDR2 FRNRAP. CDR3 bases: TGTGCTAGTGGCCTTCACAGGGGAGGAGAAGCTTTCTTT. Its translation: CASGLHRGGEAFF.

This rearrangement joins TRBV9 to TRBJ2-7; TRBD1 matches 8 bases. The CDR3 totals 15 residues. The V gene end was trimmed by 0 bases and the J gene end by 4 bases; junction bases not matched to a gene: 6. Germline CDR1 SGDLS, CDR2 YYNGEE. CDR3 residues: CASSVDGQGGYEQYF. In DNA, the CDR3 is TGTGCCAGCAGCGTAGACGGACAGGGAGGTTACGAGCAGTACTTC.

The chain couples TRBV19 to TRBJ1-2; a possible D gene is TRBD1 (6 bases). Trimming stripped 4 bases from V and 4 bases from J, with 16 bases between. The CDR3 contains 15 residues. The V gene's germline CDR1 is LNHDA and CDR2 SQIVND (reference sequence). CDR3 sequence reads: CASSNSSRGVYGYTF. The CDR3 DNA is TGTGCCAGTAGTAACTCCTCCAGGGGAGTCTATGGCTACACCTTC.

This sequence joins TRBV9 and TRBJ1-1; D is ambiguous. The CDR3 totals 14 residues. V lost 0 bases and J 6 bases, leaving 12 bases between the germline ends. Germline CDR1 is SGDLS and CDR2 is YYNGEE. The CDR3 DNA sequence: TGTGCCAGCAGCGTAGACAGTCACCGACCTGAAGCTTTCTTT. Translated: CASSVDSHRPEAFF. The full variable domain, with the rest looked up from reference TRBV9 and TRBJ1-1, is DSGVTQTPKHLITATGQRVTLRCSPRSGDLSVYWYQQSLDQGLQFLIQYYNGEERAKGNILERFSAQQFPDLHSELNLSSLELGDSALYFCASSVDSHRPEAFFGQGTRLTVV.

This clone showed up just a few times. J is TRBJ1-1 and V is TRBV18; 11 nucleotides match TRBD1. This CDR3 has 15 residues. CDR1 is KGHSH and CDR2 is LQKENI in the germline V gene. J was trimmed by 6 bases and V by 6 bases; bases with no gene match: 9. The DNA of the CDR3 is TGTGCCAGCTCTGAAGGACAGGGGGCCGTCGCTGAAGCTTTCTTT. This translates into CASSEGQGAVAEAFF.

J is TRBJ2-2 and V is TRBV11-2; D is possibly TRBD2 (5 bases). Germline CDR1 and CDR2: SGHAT and FQNNGV. V was clipped by 5 bases and J by 4 bases, with 14 bases between them. This CDR3 is 15 amino acids long. The CDR3 region has the DNA TGTGCCAGCAGCACGCGCTCGGCGGGCACCGGGGAGCTGTTTTTT. It specifies CASSTRSAGTGELFF.

The chain employs TRBV25-1 and TRBJ2-7; TRBD1 is a possible D gene (8 bases). Between the trimmed V and J ends, which lost 1 base and 6 bases, there was a span of 22 bases. From germline, CDR1 is MGHDK and CDR2 SYGVNS. This CDR3 spans 17 amino acids. Here the CDR3 DNA reads TGTGCCAGCAGTGAATTAGGGTATTTGGACAGGGAGGGCGAGCAGTACTTC. This codes for CASSELGYLDREGEQYF.

The V gene is TRBV30, the J gene TRBJ2-2; D is uncertain. Germline V gene sequence: CDR1 GTSNPN, CDR2 SVGIG (reference sequence). This CDR3 region has 14 residues. Trimming removed 5 bases at V and 0 bases at J, with 10 bases between. CDR3 residues: CAWGKLANTGELFF. DNA for the CDR3: TGTGCCTGGGGGAAGTTAGCGAACACCGGGGAGCTGTTTTTT. The full variable domain, its missing parts supplied by reference TRBV30 and TRBJ2-2, is SQTIHQWPATLVQPVGSPLSLECTVEGTSNPNLYWYRQAAGRGLQLLFYSVGIGQISSEVPQNLSASRPQDRQFILSSKKLLLSDSGFYLCAWGKLANTGELFFGEGSRLTVL.

The chain recombines TRBV27 with TRBJ1-5; D is possibly TRBD1 (5 bases). Germline CDR1 and CDR2: MNHEY and SMNVEV (reference sequence). There are 15 residues in the CDR3. Trimming stripped 3 bases from V and 1 base from J, with 10 bases between. In nucleotides, the CDR3 is TGTGCCAGCAGTTTTCGGGCAGGGAGCAATCAGCCCCAGCATTTT. Its translation is CASSFRAGSNQPQHF.

This clone appeared a single time. V gene TRBV30 combines with J gene TRBJ1-2; TRBD1 might be the D (6 bases). The CDR3 extends over 14 amino acids. Trimming removed 0 bases at V and 5 bases at J, with 13 bases between. Germline values: CDR1 GTSNPN, CDR2 SVGIG (reference sequence). The CDR3, as DNA: TGTGCCTGGAGTGTACGGGGGGGGCATTATGGCTACACCTTC. This encodes CAWSVRGGHYGYTF.

The V and J genes are TRBV21-1 and TRBJ2-7; the table's D gene call, TRBD1, was not cross checked with the DNA. TRBV21-1 is deemed a pseudogene. The CDR3 has 15 amino acids. The CDR3 DNA reads as TGTGCCAGCAGCTGGGGGCAGGCCCCAATTAAGGGGCAGTACTTC. Amino acid sequence: CASSWGQAPIKGQYF.

The chain combines TRBV19 with TRBJ1-1, with D possibly being TRBD1 (5 bases). Looked up from germline, CDR1 is LNHDA and CDR2 is SQIVND (reference sequence). Trimming took off 7 bases at V and 4 bases at J, with 13 bases between the two ends. The CDR3 has 13 residues. The CDR3 is CASNAGGFTEAFF. In nucleotides, the CDR3 is TGTGCCAGTAATGCCGGGGGGTTCACTGAAGCTTTCTTT.